This is a list of T cell receptor beta chains from one sample in a study of T cells in Graves' hyperthyroidism and ophthalmopathy. TCRdb re-called the multiplex PCR reads through MiXCR, storing one row per CDR3 protein. This table has fewer than 750,000 distinct CDR3 sequences, roughly 14% appearing once. The sample taken for sequencing was blood. Receptor source: a woman aged 40 to 49 with Graves' ophthalmopathy. The CDR3 runs from the conserved cysteine through the conserved F or W. A D gene is named only where the DNA matches it firmly. A row's size may be missing; if present it is once, few, many or a size class.

J,D,V,size,CDR3,DNA
TRBJ2-7,TRBD2,TRBV6-5,many,CASSYTSGFYEQYF,TGTGCCAGCAGTTACACTAGCGGCTTTTACGAGCAGTACTTC
TRBJ2-7,TRBD2,TRBV20-1,NA,CSARDLAGGLTYEQYF,TGCAGTGCTAGAGACCTAGCGGGAGGTTTAACCTACGAGCAGTACTTC
TRBJ2-5,NA,TRBV7-2,NA,CASSLALDSLETQYF,TGTGCCAGCAGCTTAGCTTTAGACTCCCTCGAGACCCAGTACTTC
TRBJ2-4,NA,TRBV29-1,NA,CSVVRGTAGNIQYF,TGCAGCGTTGTGCGGGGAACGGCGGGGAACATTCAGTACTTC
TRBJ1-2,TRBD1,TRBV7-9,few,CASSLGQQGASGYTF,TGTGCCAGCAGCTTAGGGCAACAGGGGGCGTCTGGCTACACCTTC
TRBJ1-1,NA,TRBV6-4,NA,CASSDLPTSWGTEAFF,TGTGCCAGCAGTGATCTCCCAACTTCTTGGGGCACTGAAGCTTTCTTT
TRBJ2-5,NA,TRBV6-1,many,CASSEALGQRVQETQYF,TGTGCCAGCAGTGAAGCGCTGGGGCAAAGGGTACAAGAGACCCAGTACTTC
TRBJ1-2,NA,TRBV7-2,NA,CASSSYHQGYGYTF,TGTGCCAGCAGCTCCTACCATCAGGGATATGGCTACACCTTC
TRBJ1-5,NA,TRBV5-1,NA,CASSPDINQLQHF,TGCGCCAGCAGCCCTGACATCAATCAGCTCCAGCATTTT
TRBJ2-1,NA,TRBV6-2/TRBV6-3,few,CASSPWARRQGDEQFF,TGTGCCAGCAGTCCCTGGGCACGGAGACAAGGTGATGAGCAGTTCTTC
TRBJ2-3,TRBD2,TRBV24-1,many,CATSDLSGRTQYF,TGTGCCACCAGTGATTTAAGCGGGAGAACGCAGTATTTT
TRBJ2-7,NA,TRBV11-2,many,CASSYVLEQYF,TGTGCCAGCAGCTACGTGCTGGAGCAGTACTTC
TRBJ2-7,TRBD2,TRBV27,many,CASSFGAGGYEQYF,TGTGCCAGCAGTTTCGGGGCGGGAGGGTACGAGCAGTACTTC
TRBJ2-7,NA,TRBV30,many,CAWSEGSSYEQYF,TGTGCCTGGAGTGAGGGGAGCTCCTACGAGCAGTACTTC
TRBJ2-7,TRBD2,TRBV11-2,NA,CASSLDEGLALYEQYF,TGTGCCAGCAGCTTAGATGAGGGACTAGCCCTTTACGAGCAGTACTTC
TRBJ1-2,TRBD1,TRBV30,many,CAWTQDRGGGYTF,TGTGCCTGGACCCAGGACAGGGGCGGAGGCTACACCTTC
TRBJ2-1,TRBD1,TRBV20-1,few,CSHYPESPGTAYNEQFF,TGCAGTCACTATCCCGAGTCGCCGGGGACAGCTTACAATGAGCAGTTCTTC
TRBJ2-7,NA,TRBV7-8,many,CASSNRQVYEQYF,TGTGCCAGCAGCAACCGACAGGTTTACGAGCAGTACTTC
TRBJ1-5,NA,TRBV2,many,CASRGTRGTNQPQHF,TGTGCCAGCAGAGGGACCAGGGGAACAAATCAGCCCCAGCATTTT
TRBJ2-5,TRBD2,TRBV6-2/TRBV6-3,many,CASSYESLAGAQETQYF,TGTGCCAGCAGTTACGAGTCACTAGCGGGAGCTCAAGAGACCCAGTACTTC
TRBJ1-1,NA,TRBV6-5,many,CASSYDLNTEAFF,TGTGCCAGCAGTTATGACCTGAACACTGAAGCTTTCTTT
TRBJ1-1,NA,TRBV6-2/TRBV6-3,NA,CASSYPPGTGTEAFF,TGTGCCAGCAGTTATCCACCTGGGACGGGCACTGAAGCTTTCTTT
TRBJ1-1,NA,TRBV28,NA,CASSPSGSSVNTEAFF,TGTGCCAGCAGCCCCTCGGGGTCGTCGGTAAACACTGAAGCTTTCTTT
TRBJ2-7,NA,TRBV3-1,few,CASSQGLVGSYEQYF,TGTGCCAGCAGCCAAGGACTAGTTGGGTCCTACGAGCAGTACTTC
TRBJ1-5,NA,TRBV6-1,many,CASSEAGSQPQHF,TGTGCCAGCAGTGAAGCAGGAAGCCAGCCCCAGCATTTT
TRBJ2-2,TRBD1,TRBV7-2,NA,CASSLALGQVNTGELFF,TGTGCCAGCAGCTTAGCCCTGGGACAGGTCAACACCGGGGAGCTGTTTTTT
TRBJ2-7,TRBD2,TRBV30,few,CAWSVPLAGELSYEQYF,TGTGCCTGGAGTGTACCACTAGCGGGAGAATTATCCTACGAGCAGTACTTC
TRBJ2-5,NA,TRBV12-3/TRBV12-4,many,CASSFAGDEETQYF,TGTGCCAGCAGTTTCGCCGGGGACGAAGAGACCCAGTACTTC
TRBJ1-2,NA,TRBV6-1,once,CASRSPGPGYGYTF,TGTGCCAGCAGATCCCCAGGGCCGGGCTATGGCTACACCTTC
TRBJ2-7,NA,TRBV11-2,NA,CASSWAAGSYEQYF,TGTGCCAGCAGCTGGGCGGCGGGCTCCTACGAGCAGTACTTC
TRBJ2-5,TRBD2,TRBV5-1,NA,CASSLSGRGESQYF,TGCGCCAGCAGCTTGAGCGGGAGGGGAGAGAGCCAGTACTTC
TRBJ1-3,NA,TRBV7-9,NA,CASSFNRATNTIYF,TGTGCCAGCAGCTTTAACAGGGCCACAAACACCATATATTTT
TRBJ2-7,NA,TRBV14,many,CASSQAGLLAIEQYF,TGTGCCAGCAGCCAAGCAGGCCTACTAGCTATCGAGCAGTACTTC
TRBJ1-5,TRBD1,TRBV10-3,once,CAIRAGGGQPQHF,TGTGCCATCAGAGCAGGGGGTGGCCAGCCCCAGCATTTT
TRBJ2-6,NA,TRBV20-1,NA,CSARITGTGANVLTF,TGCAGTGCTAGAATCACGGGGACTGGGGCCAACGTCCTGACTTTC
TRBJ2-7,TRBD2,TRBV30,many,CAWRLAGGNYEQYF,TGTGCCTGGAGACTTGCGGGAGGGAACTACGAGCAGTACTTC
TRBJ2-7,TRBD1,TRBV7-3,NA,CASSLTGTGIHEQYF,TGTGCCAGCAGCCTAACCGGGACAGGGATCCACGAGCAGTACTTC
TRBJ2-5,TRBD2,TRBV20-1,many,CSARRGLAGEGETQYF,TGCAGTGCTAGGAGGGGACTAGCGGGAGAGGGGGAGACCCAGTACTTC
TRBJ2-3,NA,TRBV6-1,many,CASRQGSDTQYF,TGTGCCAGCAGGCAGGGTTCAGATACGCAGTATTTT
TRBJ2-7,TRBD2,TRBV4-3,NA,CASSQAPGTSGSSYEQYF,TGCGCCAGCAGCCAGGCGCCCGGGACTAGCGGGAGCTCCTACGAGCAGTACTTC
TRBJ1-1,TRBD1,TRBV11-2,few,CASSLVSVSGDRGFYTEAFF,TGTGCCAGCAGCTTAGTATCAGTTAGTGGGGACAGGGGTTTTTACACTGAAGCTTTCTTT
TRBJ1-2,TRBD1,TRBV9,many,CASSGDRVGGYTF,TGTGCCAGCAGCGGCGACAGGGTGGGTGGCTACACCTTC
TRBJ1-2,NA,TRBV5-1,many,CASRQTNYGYTF,TGCGCCAGCAGGCAAACTAACTATGGCTACACCTTC